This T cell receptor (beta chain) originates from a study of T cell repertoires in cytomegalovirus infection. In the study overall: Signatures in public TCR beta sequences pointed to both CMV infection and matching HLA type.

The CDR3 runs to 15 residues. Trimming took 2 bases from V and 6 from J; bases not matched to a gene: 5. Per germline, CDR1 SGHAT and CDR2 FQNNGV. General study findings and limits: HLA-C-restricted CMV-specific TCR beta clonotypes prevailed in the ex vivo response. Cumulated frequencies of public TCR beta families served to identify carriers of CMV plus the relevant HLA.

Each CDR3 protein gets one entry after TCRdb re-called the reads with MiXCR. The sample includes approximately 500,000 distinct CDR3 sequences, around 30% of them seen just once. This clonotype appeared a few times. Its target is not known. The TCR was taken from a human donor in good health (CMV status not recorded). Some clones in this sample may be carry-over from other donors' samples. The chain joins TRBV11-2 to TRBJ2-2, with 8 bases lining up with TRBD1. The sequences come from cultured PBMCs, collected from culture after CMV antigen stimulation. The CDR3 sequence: CASSLQGARSGELFF. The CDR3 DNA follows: TGTGCCAGCAGCTTACAGGGGGCGAGGTCCGGGGAGCTGTTTTTT.